This record looks at one TCR beta chain sequence and its context. Its antigen is not identified. The junction differs from germline at one of its ends, possibly a read error. The data were obtained in a study of regulatory T cells in long-lasting Graves disease. Whole-study results and caveats: Patients with persistent disease showed a bias toward TRBV28, TRBJ1-2 and TRBJ2-5.

The time point denotes: newly diagnosed GD, antithyroid drugs for less than 3 months. PBMCs provided the RNA from which the TCR library was made. Construction of the TCR beta libraries employed iRepertoire HTBI primers in conjunction with Arm-PCR of CDR3 regions. TCRdb analysed the multiplex PCR reads with MiXCR anew, one entry per CDR3 protein. The sample lists more than 450,000 distinct CDR3 sequences; around 15% were seen once. CDR1 SQVTM and CDR2 ANQGSEA come from the germline V gene. The CDR3 is 13 amino acids. Another study also made use of these data, one on T cells in Graves' hyperthyroidism and ophthalmopathy. This second study notes: Most clonotypes that expanded in the thyroid above 0.001 also showed up in blood.

The rearrangement uses TRBV29-1 and TRBJ1-5, with D possibly matching TRBD1 (5 bases). The TCR was taken from a middle-aged man with Graves disease. The sample consisted of peripheral blood mononuclear cells (PBMCs), taken at new diagnosis, from a patient treated with antithyroid drugs. The CDR3 DNA is TGCAACGTTGTTTACAGGCACGGTCAGCCCCAGCATTTT. Its translation is CNVVYRHGQPQHF.